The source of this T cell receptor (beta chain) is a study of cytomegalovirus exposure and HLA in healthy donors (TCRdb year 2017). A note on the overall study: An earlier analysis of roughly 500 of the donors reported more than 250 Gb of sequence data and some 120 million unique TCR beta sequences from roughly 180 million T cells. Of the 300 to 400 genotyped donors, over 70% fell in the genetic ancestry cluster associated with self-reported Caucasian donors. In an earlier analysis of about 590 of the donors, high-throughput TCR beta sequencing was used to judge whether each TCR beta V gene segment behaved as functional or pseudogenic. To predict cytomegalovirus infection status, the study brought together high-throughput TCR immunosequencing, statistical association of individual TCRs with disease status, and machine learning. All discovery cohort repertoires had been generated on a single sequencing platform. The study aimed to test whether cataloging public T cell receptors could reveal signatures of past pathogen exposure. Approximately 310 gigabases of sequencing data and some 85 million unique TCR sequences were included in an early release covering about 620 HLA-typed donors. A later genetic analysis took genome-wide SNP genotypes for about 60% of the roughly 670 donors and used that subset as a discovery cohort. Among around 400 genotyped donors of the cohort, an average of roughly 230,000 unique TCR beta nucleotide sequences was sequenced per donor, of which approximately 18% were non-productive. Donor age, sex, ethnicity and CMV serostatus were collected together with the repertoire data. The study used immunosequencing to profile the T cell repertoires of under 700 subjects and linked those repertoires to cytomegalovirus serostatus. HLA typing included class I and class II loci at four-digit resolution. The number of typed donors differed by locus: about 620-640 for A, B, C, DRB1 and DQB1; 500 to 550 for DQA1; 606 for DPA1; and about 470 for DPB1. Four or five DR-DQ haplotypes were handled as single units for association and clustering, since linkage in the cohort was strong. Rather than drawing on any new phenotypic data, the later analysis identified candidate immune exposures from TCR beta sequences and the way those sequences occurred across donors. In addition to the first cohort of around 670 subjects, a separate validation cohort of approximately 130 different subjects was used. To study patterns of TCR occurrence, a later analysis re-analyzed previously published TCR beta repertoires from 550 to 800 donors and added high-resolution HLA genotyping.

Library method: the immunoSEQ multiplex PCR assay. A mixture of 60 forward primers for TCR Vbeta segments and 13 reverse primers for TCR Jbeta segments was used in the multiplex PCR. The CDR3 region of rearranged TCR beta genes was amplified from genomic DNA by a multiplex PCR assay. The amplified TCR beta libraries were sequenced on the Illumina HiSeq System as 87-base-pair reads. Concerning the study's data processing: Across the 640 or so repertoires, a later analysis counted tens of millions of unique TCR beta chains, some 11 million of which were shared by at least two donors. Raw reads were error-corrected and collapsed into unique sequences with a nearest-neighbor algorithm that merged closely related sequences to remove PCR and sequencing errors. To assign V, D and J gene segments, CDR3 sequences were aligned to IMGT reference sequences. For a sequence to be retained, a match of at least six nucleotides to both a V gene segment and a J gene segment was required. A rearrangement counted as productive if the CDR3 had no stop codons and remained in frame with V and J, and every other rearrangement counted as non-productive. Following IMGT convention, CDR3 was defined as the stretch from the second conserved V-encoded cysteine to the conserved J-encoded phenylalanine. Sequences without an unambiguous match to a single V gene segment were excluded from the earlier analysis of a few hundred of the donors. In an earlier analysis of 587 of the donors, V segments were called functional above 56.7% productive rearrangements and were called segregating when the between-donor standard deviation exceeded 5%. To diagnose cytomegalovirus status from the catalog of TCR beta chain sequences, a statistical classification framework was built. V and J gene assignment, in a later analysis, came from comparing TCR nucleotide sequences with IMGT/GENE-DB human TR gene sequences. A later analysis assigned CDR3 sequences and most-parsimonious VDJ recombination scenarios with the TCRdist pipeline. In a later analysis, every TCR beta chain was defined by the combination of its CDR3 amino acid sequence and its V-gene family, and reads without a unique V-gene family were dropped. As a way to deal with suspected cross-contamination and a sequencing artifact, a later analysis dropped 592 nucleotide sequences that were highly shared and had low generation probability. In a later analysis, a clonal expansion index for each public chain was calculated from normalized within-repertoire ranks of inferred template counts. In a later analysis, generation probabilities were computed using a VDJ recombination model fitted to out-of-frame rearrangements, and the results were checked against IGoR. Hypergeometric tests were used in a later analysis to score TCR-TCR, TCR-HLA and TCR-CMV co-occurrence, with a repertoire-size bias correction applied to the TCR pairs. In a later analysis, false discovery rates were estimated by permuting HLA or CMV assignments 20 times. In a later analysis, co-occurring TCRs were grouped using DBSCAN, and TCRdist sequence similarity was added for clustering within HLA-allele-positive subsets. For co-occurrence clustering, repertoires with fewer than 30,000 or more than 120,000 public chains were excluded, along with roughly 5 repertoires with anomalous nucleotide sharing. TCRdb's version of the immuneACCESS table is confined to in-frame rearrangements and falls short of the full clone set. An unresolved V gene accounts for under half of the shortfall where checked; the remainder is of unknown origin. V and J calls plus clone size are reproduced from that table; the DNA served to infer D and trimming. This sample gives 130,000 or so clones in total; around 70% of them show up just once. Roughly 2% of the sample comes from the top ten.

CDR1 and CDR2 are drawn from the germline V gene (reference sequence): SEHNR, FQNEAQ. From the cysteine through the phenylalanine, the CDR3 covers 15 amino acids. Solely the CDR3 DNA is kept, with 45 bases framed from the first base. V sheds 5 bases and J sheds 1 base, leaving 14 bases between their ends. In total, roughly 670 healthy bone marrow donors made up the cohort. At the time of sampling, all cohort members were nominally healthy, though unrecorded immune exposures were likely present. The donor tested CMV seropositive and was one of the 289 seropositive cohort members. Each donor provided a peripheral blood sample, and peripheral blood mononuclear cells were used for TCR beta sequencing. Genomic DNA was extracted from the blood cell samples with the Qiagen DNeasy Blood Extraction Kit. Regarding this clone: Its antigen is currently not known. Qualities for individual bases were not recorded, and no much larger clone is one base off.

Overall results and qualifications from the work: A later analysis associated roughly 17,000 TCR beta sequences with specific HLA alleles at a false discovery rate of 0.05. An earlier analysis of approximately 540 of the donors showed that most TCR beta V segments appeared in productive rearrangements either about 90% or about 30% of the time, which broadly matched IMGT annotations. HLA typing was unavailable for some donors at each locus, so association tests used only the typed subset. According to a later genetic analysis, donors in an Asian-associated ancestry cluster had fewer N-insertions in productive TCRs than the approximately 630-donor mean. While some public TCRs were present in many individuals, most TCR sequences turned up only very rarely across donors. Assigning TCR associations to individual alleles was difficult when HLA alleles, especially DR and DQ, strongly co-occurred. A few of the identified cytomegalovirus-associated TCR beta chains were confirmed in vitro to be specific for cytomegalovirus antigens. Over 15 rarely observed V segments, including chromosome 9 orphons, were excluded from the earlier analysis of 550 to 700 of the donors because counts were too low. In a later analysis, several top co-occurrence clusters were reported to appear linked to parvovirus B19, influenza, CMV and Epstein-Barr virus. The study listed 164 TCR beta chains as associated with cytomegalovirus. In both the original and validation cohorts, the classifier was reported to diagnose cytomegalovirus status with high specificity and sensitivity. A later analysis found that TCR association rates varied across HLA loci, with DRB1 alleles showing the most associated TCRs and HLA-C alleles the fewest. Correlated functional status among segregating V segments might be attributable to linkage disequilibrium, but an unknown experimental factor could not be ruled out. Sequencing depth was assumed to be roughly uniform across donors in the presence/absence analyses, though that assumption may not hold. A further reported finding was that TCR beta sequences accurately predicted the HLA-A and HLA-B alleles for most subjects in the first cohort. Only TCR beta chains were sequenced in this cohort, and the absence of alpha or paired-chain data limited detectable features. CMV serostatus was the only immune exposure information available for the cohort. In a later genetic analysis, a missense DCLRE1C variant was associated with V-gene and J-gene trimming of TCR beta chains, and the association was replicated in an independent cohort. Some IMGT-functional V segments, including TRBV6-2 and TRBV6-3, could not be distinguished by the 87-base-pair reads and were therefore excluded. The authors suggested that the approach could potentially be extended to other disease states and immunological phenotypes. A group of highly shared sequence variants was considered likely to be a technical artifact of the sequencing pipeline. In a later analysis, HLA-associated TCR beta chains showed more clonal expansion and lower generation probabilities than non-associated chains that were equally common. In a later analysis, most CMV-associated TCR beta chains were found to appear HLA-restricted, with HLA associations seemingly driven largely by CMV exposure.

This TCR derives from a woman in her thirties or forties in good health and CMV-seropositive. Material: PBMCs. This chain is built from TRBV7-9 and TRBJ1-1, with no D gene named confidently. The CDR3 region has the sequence CASSAPSGRNTEAFF. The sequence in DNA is TGTGCCAGCAGCGCCCCCAGCGGCCGGAACACTGAAGCTTTCTTT.